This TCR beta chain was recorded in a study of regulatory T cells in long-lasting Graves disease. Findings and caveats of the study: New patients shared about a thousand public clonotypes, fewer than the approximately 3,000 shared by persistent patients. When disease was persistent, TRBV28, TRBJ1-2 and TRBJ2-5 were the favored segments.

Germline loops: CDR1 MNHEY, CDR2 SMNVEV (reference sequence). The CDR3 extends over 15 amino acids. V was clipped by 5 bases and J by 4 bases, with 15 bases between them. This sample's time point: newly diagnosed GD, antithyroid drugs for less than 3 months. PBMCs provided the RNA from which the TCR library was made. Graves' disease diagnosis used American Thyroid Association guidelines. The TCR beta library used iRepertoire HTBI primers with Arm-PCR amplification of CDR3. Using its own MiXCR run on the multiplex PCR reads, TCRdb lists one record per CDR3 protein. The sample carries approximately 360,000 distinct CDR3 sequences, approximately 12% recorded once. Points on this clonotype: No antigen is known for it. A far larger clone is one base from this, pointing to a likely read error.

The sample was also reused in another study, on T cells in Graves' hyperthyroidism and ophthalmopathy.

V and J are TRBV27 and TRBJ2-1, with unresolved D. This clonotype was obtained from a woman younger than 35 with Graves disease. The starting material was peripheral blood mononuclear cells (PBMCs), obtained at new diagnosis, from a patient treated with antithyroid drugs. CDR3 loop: CASSDPTRIYNEQFF. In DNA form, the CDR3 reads TGTGCCAGCAGTGACCCGACCCGAATTTACAATGAGCAGTTCTTC.